This record concerns one T cell receptor (beta chain) sequence. Its specificity is not known. The CDR3 loop spans 13 amino acids. V was clipped by 8 bases and J by 3 bases, with 14 bases between them. Germline V lookup: CDR1 MGHDK, CDR2 SYGVNS. Clones were read by immunoSEQ multiplex PCR, and TCRdb kept only the in-frame ones, dropping some. The sample records more than 100,000 clones, approximately 88% being singletons. The sample originates from a study of T cell responses to AZD1222 COVID-19 vaccine. Regarding the study as a whole: Increased Spike-specific TCR breadth and depth were observed after two AZD1222 doses. The reported proportion of spike-specific TCRs targeting unmutated variant regions was nearly half. Repertoire sampling happened only post peak T cell response. Seropositivity was recorded at baseline in only a handful of AZD1222 recipients.

The starting material was peripheral blood, obtained on day 0 of AZD1222 vaccination. This sequence originates from an adult in good health. V and J are TRBV25-1 and TRBJ2-7; no definite D call. The CDR3 coding sequence is TGTGCCAGCTCTATTGGCCTATACTACGAGCAGTACTTC. Protein product: CASSIGLYYEQYF.